This is a list of T cell receptor beta chains from one sample in a study of blood T cell repertoires in COVID-19. The method was immunoSEQ multiplex PCR; TCRdb's version includes in-frame clones alone and lacks a portion of them. The repertoire holds 270,000 or so clones, with approximately 86% as singletons. Sequenced: peripheral blood. These receptors came from a man aged 35 to 55 with active or convalescent COVID-19. The CDR3 runs from the conserved cysteine through the conserved F or W. A D gene is named only where the DNA matches it firmly. Only part of the rows carry a size: once, few, many, or a class if the clone is expanded.

clone_size: .; j_call: TRBJ1-2; d_call: .; v_call: TRBV19; cdr3_nt: TGTGCCAGTAGTATAGTGTCGGCAGGAAAAGATGGCTACACCTTC; cdr3_aa: CASSIVSAGKDGYTF
clone_size: .; j_call: TRBJ1-3; d_call: .; v_call: TRBV6-5; cdr3_nt: TGTGCCAGCAGTTACCGCCCAGGGGTGAAGGACACCATATATTTT; cdr3_aa: CASSYRPGVKDTIYF
clone_size: .; j_call: TRBJ1-2; d_call: .; v_call: TRBV5-1; cdr3_nt: TGCGCCAGCAGCTTAGGACAGCCAGCTAACTATGGCTACACCTTC; cdr3_aa: CASSLGQPANYGYTF
clone_size: .; j_call: TRBJ1-3; d_call: .; v_call: TRBV5-1; cdr3_nt: TGCGCCAGCAGCTTGGTCCCCTCAGGGAACTCTGGAAACACCATATATTTT; cdr3_aa: CASSLVPSGNSGNTIYF
clone_size: .; j_call: TRBJ1-1; d_call: .; v_call: TRBV7-8; cdr3_nt: TGTGCCAGCAGCCCACCTAGGACTGAAGCTTTCTTT; cdr3_aa: CASSPPRTEAFF
clone_size: .; j_call: TRBJ2-1; d_call: TRBD2; v_call: TRBV15; cdr3_nt: TGTGCCACCAGCAGAGCTGCGGGAGTCCACAATGAGCAGTTCTTC; cdr3_aa: CATSRAAGVHNEQFF
clone_size: .; j_call: TRBJ2-7; d_call: .; v_call: TRBV27; cdr3_nt: TGTGCCAGTTCGCGGGGGCCCCTAAAGGGCGAGCAGTACTTC; cdr3_aa: CASSRGPLKGEQYF
clone_size: .; j_call: TRBJ2-5; d_call: TRBD2; v_call: TRBV2; cdr3_nt: TGTGCCAGCACCGGGGGGGCCAGGGAGACCCAGTACTTC; cdr3_aa: CASTGGARETQYF
clone_size: .; j_call: TRBJ1-1; d_call: .; v_call: TRBV2; cdr3_nt: TGTGCCAGCAGTGAAGGGGAGACTGAAGCTTTCTTT; cdr3_aa: CASSEGETEAFF
clone_size: .; j_call: TRBJ1-6; d_call: .; v_call: TRBV9; cdr3_nt: TGTGCCAGCAGCTCAGGACAGAATTCACCCCTCCACTTT; cdr3_aa: CASSSGQNSPLHF
clone_size: .; j_call: TRBJ1-1; d_call: .; v_call: TRBV7-3; cdr3_nt: TGTGCCAGCAGCTTAACCTGGCTGAACACTGAAGCTTTCTTT; cdr3_aa: CASSLTWLNTEAFF
clone_size: once; j_call: TRBJ2-1; d_call: TRBD1; v_call: TRBV5-1; cdr3_nt: TGCGCCAGCAGCCCCGGGACAGGGGTCGGGGGCAATGAGCAGTTCTTC; cdr3_aa: CASSPGTGVGGNEQFF
clone_size: .; j_call: TRBJ2-3; d_call: .; v_call: TRBV24-1; cdr3_nt: TGTGCCACCAGTGCCTCCGGGCAGGGCAGGGCAGATACGCAGTATTTT; cdr3_aa: CATSASGQGRADTQYF
clone_size: .; j_call: TRBJ2-2; d_call: TRBD2; v_call: TRBV10-3; cdr3_nt: TGTGCCATCAGGCGCTTAGCGGGAGCTCACGGGGAGCTGTTTTTT; cdr3_aa: CAIRRLAGAHGELFF
clone_size: .; j_call: TRBJ2-4; d_call: TRBD1; v_call: TRBV27; cdr3_nt: TGTGCCAGCAGCAGCGGACAGGGACTCGGGGACATTCAGTACTTC; cdr3_aa: CASSSGQGLGDIQYF
clone_size: .; j_call: TRBJ2-7; d_call: .; v_call: TRBV6-1; cdr3_nt: TGTGCCAGCAGTACTCAGACGGAGACCTACGAGCAGTACTTC; cdr3_aa: CASSTQTETYEQYF
clone_size: .; j_call: TRBJ2-7; d_call: TRBD1; v_call: TRBV30; cdr3_nt: TGTGCCTGGAGGGCGCCGGGACAGGGGAAACTCGAGCAGTACTTC; cdr3_aa: CAWRAPGQGKLEQYF
clone_size: .; j_call: TRBJ2-5; d_call: .; v_call: TRBV6-5; cdr3_nt: TGTGCCAGCAGTAGGACAGTTCTTGAGACCCAGTACTTC; cdr3_aa: CASSRTVLETQYF
clone_size: .; j_call: TRBJ1-1; d_call: .; v_call: TRBV18; cdr3_nt: TGTGCCAGCTCACCCTCCCCAGCGGCAAACACTGAAGCTTTCTTT; cdr3_aa: CASSPSPAANTEAFF
clone_size: once; j_call: TRBJ2-3; d_call: TRBD1; v_call: TRBV11-3; cdr3_nt: TGTGCCAGCAGCTCAACAGGGACAGCAGATACGCAGTATTTT; cdr3_aa: CASSSTGTADTQYF
clone_size: .; j_call: TRBJ2-7; d_call: .; v_call: TRBV30; cdr3_nt: TGTGCCTGGAGTGTAGGATGGGGATACAGGGACGGCGAGCAGTACTTC; cdr3_aa: CAWSVGWGYRDGEQYF
clone_size: .; j_call: TRBJ2-5; d_call: .; v_call: TRBV6-5; cdr3_nt: TGTGCCAGCAGTTCGGGATTGGAGCGGAGGGAGACCCAGTACTTC; cdr3_aa: CASSSGLERRETQYF
clone_size: .; j_call: TRBJ2-7; d_call: TRBD1; v_call: TRBV27; cdr3_nt: TGTGCCAGCAGTTTGGGGACAGGAGAGCAGGAGTACTTC; cdr3_aa: CASSLGTGEQEYF
clone_size: .; j_call: TRBJ2-7; d_call: TRBD1; v_call: TRBV6-5; cdr3_nt: TGTGCCAGCCGAGGGGGCGAAGGATACTACGAGCAGTACTTC; cdr3_aa: CASRGGEGYYEQYF
clone_size: .; j_call: TRBJ2-5; d_call: TRBD1; v_call: TRBV2; cdr3_nt: TGTGCCAGCACGGGACAGGGGATAGGGACCCAGTACTTC; cdr3_aa: CASTGQGIGTQYF
clone_size: .; j_call: TRBJ2-5; d_call: TRBD1; v_call: TRBV18; cdr3_nt: TGTGCCAGCTCACGCCGGGACAGGGATCGAGAGACCCAGTACTTC; cdr3_aa: CASSRRDRDRETQYF
clone_size: .; j_call: TRBJ1-1; d_call: .; v_call: TRBV2; cdr3_nt: TGTGCCAGCAGTGATGGGGGCGGTATGAACACTGAAGCTTTCTTT; cdr3_aa: CASSDGGGMNTEAFF
clone_size: .; j_call: TRBJ1-2; d_call: .; v_call: TRBV5-6; cdr3_nt: TGTGCCAGCACTTCAAGGAGGGGCGCCTATGGCTACACCTTC; cdr3_aa: CASTSRRGAYGYTF
clone_size: once; j_call: TRBJ2-3; d_call: TRBD2; v_call: TRBV10-3; cdr3_nt: TGTGCCATCAGTGAGTCGGGAGGGACTAGCGGGAGGGGGAGGGCAGATACGCAGTATTTT; cdr3_aa: CAISESGGTSGRGRADTQYF
clone_size: .; j_call: TRBJ2-7; d_call: .; v_call: TRBV13; cdr3_nt: TGTGCCAGCAGCTTAGAGGGGCACCACGCCTACGAGCAGTACTTC; cdr3_aa: CASSLEGHHAYEQYF
clone_size: .; j_call: TRBJ2-7; d_call: .; v_call: TRBV6-5; cdr3_nt: TGTGCCAGCAGTACGACTAGGAGCTACGAGCAGTACTTC; cdr3_aa: CASSTTRSYEQYF
clone_size: .; j_call: TRBJ1-2; d_call: .; v_call: TRBV3-1/TRBV3-2; cdr3_nt: TGTGCCAGCAGCCTCAGAGGCATCTTCGATGGCTACACCTTC; cdr3_aa: CASSLRGIFDGYTF
clone_size: .; j_call: TRBJ2-5; d_call: .; v_call: TRBV4-1; cdr3_nt: TGCGCCAGCAGCCAAACCCACAGCGGACCTATGGGGGAGACCCAGTACTTC; cdr3_aa: CASSQTHSGPMGETQYF
clone_size: few; j_call: TRBJ1-5; d_call: .; v_call: TRBV5-1; cdr3_nt: TGCGCCAGCCCCCTTGAGGGCAATCAGCCCCAGCATTTT; cdr3_aa: CASPLEGNQPQHF
clone_size: .; j_call: TRBJ1-1; d_call: .; v_call: TRBV3-1/TRBV3-2; cdr3_nt: TGTGCCAGCAGCCAAGCTTGGGGAGACACTGAAGCTTTCTTT; cdr3_aa: CASSQAWGDTEAFF
clone_size: .; j_call: TRBJ2-7; d_call: .; v_call: TRBV9; cdr3_nt: TGTGCCAGCAGCGTGTCGGGCAGGGGAGAGTACGAGCAGTACTTC; cdr3_aa: CASSVSGRGEYEQYF
clone_size: .; j_call: TRBJ2-1; d_call: TRBD2; v_call: TRBV19; cdr3_nt: TGTGCCAGTAGCGCGGGGGGTGAGCAGTTCTTC; cdr3_aa: CASSAGGEQFF
clone_size: once; j_call: TRBJ2-7; d_call: TRBD1; v_call: TRBV5-1; cdr3_nt: TGCGCCAGCGGCCCGGTGCCCCCCGGGACAGGGAACTACGAGCAGTACTTC; cdr3_aa: CASGPVPPGTGNYEQYF
clone_size: .; j_call: TRBJ2-7; d_call: .; v_call: TRBV30; cdr3_nt: TGTGCCTGGAATCTGGGACAATACGAGCAGTACTTC; cdr3_aa: CAWNLGQYEQYF
clone_size: .; j_call: TRBJ2-7; d_call: .; v_call: TRBV6-5; cdr3_nt: TGTGCCAGTGCTGGGGCGGAGCAGTACTTC; cdr3_aa: CASAGAEQYF
clone_size: .; j_call: TRBJ1-3; d_call: TRBD1; v_call: TRBV5-4; cdr3_nt: TGTGCCAGCAGCAATGGGGACAGGGGGCTTGGAAACACCATATATTTT; cdr3_aa: CASSNGDRGLGNTIYF
clone_size: .; j_call: TRBJ2-6; d_call: .; v_call: TRBV11-2; cdr3_nt: TGTGCCAGCAGCTTATGGACAAGGAACTCTGGGGCCAACGTCCTGACTTTC; cdr3_aa: CASSLWTRNSGANVLTF
clone_size: .; j_call: TRBJ1-5; d_call: TRBD1; v_call: TRBV7-2; cdr3_nt: TGTGCCAGCAGCACCGGGACAGTCCTTGATCAGTCCCAGCATTTT; cdr3_aa: CASSTGTVLDQSQHF
clone_size: .; j_call: TRBJ2-3; d_call: .; v_call: TRBV9; cdr3_nt: TGTGCCAGCAGCGTAGGCGGTGGGTCAATTACAGATACGCAGTATTTT; cdr3_aa: CASSVGGGSITDTQYF
clone_size: .; j_call: TRBJ1-4; d_call: .; v_call: TRBV12-3/TRBV12-4; cdr3_nt: TGTGCCAGCAAGGGACTAGCTAATGAAAAACTGTTTTTT; cdr3_aa: CASKGLANEKLFF
clone_size: .; j_call: TRBJ2-5; d_call: TRBD2; v_call: TRBV5-4; cdr3_nt: TGTGCCAGCACCCGGGGGGGAGGGAGGACTGAGACCCAGTACTTC; cdr3_aa: CASTRGGGRTETQYF
clone_size: few; j_call: TRBJ1-2; d_call: .; v_call: TRBV6-1; cdr3_nt: TGTGCCAGCAGTGCCCAGGGATGGGGGGGGGATGATGATTTCTATGGCTACACCTTC; cdr3_aa: CASSAQGWGGDDDFYGYTF
clone_size: .; j_call: TRBJ2-7; d_call: TRBD2; v_call: TRBV29-1; cdr3_nt: TGCAGCGTTGTGACCCTCGGGGGGGGTTACGAGCAGTACTTC; cdr3_aa: CSVVTLGGGYEQYF
clone_size: once; j_call: TRBJ2-3; d_call: TRBD2; v_call: TRBV30; cdr3_nt: TGTGCCTGGACCCGTTCTAGCGGACCCACAGATACGCAGTATTTT; cdr3_aa: CAWTRSSGPTDTQYF
clone_size: few; j_call: TRBJ1-5; d_call: .; v_call: TRBV5-6; cdr3_nt: TGTGCCAGCAGCTTGGGGGGGCCGCAGGGACCCCAGCATTTT; cdr3_aa: CASSLGGPQGPQHF
clone_size: .; j_call: TRBJ1-1; d_call: TRBD1; v_call: TRBV2; cdr3_nt: TGTGCCAGCAGTGGCCAGGGGGCGAGCACTGAAGCTTTCTTT; cdr3_aa: CASSGQGASTEAFF
clone_size: .; j_call: TRBJ2-7; d_call: .; v_call: TRBV10-3; cdr3_nt: TGTGCCATCTCCCGCGGGGACAGTAACTCCTACGAGCAGTACTTC; cdr3_aa: CAISRGDSNSYEQYF
clone_size: once; j_call: TRBJ2-7; d_call: TRBD2; v_call: TRBV7-6; cdr3_nt: TGTGCCAGCAGCTTAGGACTAGCGGGGGGGCCAATCACGGGCGAGCAGTACTTC; cdr3_aa: CASSLGLAGGPITGEQYF